The clone carrying this T cell receptor beta chain came up many times. Its antigen is still unknown. Time point noted: patch test 3, about 24 weeks after DPC sensitization. Treatment specified: therapeutic diphenylcyclopropenone sensitization with weekly scalp DPC. The source of the sample is a study of human T cells and chemical hapten exposure. For the study at large: The variation in per-sample TCR yields arose mainly from small differences in pooled library volumes.

Trimming left V 0 bases short and J 1 base short, with 10 bases between. CDR3 length equals 16 residues. From germline, CDR1 is MGHRA and CDR2 YSYEKL. Overall study results and limits: Once DPC sensitization occurred, TCRs above 1 in 1000 frequency showed no change.

TCRdb reprocessed the RACE reads with MiXCR, giving one entry per CDR3 protein. Of about 90,000 distinct CDR3 sequences in the sample, 11% were seen once. The sample consisted of whole blood, taken in connection with sensitization to the hapten diphenylcyclopropenone (DPC). The receptor's source is a woman in her twenties or thirties with alopecia areata. Some clones in this sample may be carry-over from other donors' samples. The V call is TRBV4-1, the J call TRBJ2-1; no reliable D call. The CDR3 coding sequence is TGCGCCAGCAGCCAAGATCCTAGTTTATCCTACAATGAGCAGTTCTTC. It translates to CASSQDPSLSYNEQFF.